The present entry profiles one T cell receptor beta chain with its context. The antigen is unknown. This specimen belongs to a study of OX40 agonist ivuxolimab in advanced cancers. Whole-study context: Ivuxolimab, an antibody acting as an agonist of OX40 (CD134), was used to treat patients. At doses from 0.01 to 10 mg/kg, patients were given intravenous ivuxolimab every 2 weeks. Participants, 70% to 90% male, averaged roughly 55 years of age, ranging from about 23 to 90.

Study-level findings and limits: The mean number of expanded clones was higher in CD8+ T cells than in CD4+.

V lost 3 bases, J lost 1 base, and 18 bases lay in between. Germline values: CDR1 KGHSH, CDR2 LQKENI. This CDR3 region has 17 residues. Repertoires were generated with immunoSEQ multiplex PCR, while TCRdb's copy carries only in-frame clones and drops some. The profile shows about 73,000 clones, around 90% of them singletons. The rearrangement joins TRBV18 to TRBJ1-1, with a weak D call TRBD1 (6 bases). This material consisted of CD4+ or CD8+ T cells sorted from blood, taken in a trial of the OX40 agonist ivuxolimab. The sequence came from an adult with an advanced solid tumor such as melanoma, head and neck, liver or kidney cancer. CDR3 sequence (DNA): TGTGCCAGCTCACCTAAGTTAGTCGCAGGGGAGAACACTGAAGCTTTCTTT. As protein: CASSPKLVAGENTEAFF.